This record covers a single TCR beta chain. The target antigen is unknown. The source of the sample is a study of long-term antiretroviral therapy in people with HIV. Researchers report immunoSEQ v3.0 was run at survey level. Sequencing had a target that covered roughly 40,000-55,000 T-cell genomes per sample. Some clones are missing from TCRdb's copy, which holds only in-frame ones; the method was immunoSEQ multiplex PCR. The sample lists roughly 25,000 clones; roughly 80% were seen once. V dropped 2 bases and J dropped 5 bases, with 9 bases sitting between them. The CDR3 length is 13 residues. Germline CDR1 is MNHEY and CDR2 is SVGAGI. Whole-study findings and limits: ART-treated samples gained diversity yet remained below transplant donor controls.

Sequenced here: unsorted PBMCs, sampled 0.7 years before starting antiretroviral therapy. The genes are TRBV6-5 and TRBJ1-2, with D possibly being TRBD1 (5 bases). The source of this sequence is a man aged 25 to 45 with HIV. The CDR3 DNA follows: TGTGCCAGCAGTTACGGCAGGGAATATGGCTACACCTTC. It specifies CASSYGREYGYTF.